These T cell receptor beta chains were read from a single sample in a study of cytomegalovirus exposure and HLA in healthy donors. TCRdb's copy holds only in-frame clones and misses some; the assay was immunoSEQ multiplex PCR. Of about 160,000 clones listed, roughly 76% are singletons. The sequenced material came from PBMCs. These receptors were taken from a woman between 45 and 60 years old in good health and CMV-seronegative. Both conserved end residues are part of each CDR3. The D gene is left open where the match is weak. Not all rows give a size; the values are once, few, many and, for expanded clones, a class.

cdr3_aa	cdr3_nt	j_call	v_call	d_call	clone_size
CASTPSSGATGYTF	TGTGCCAGCACCCCCTCCTCAGGGGCTACTGGCTACACCTTC	TRBJ1-2	TRBV6-4	NA	NA
CASNPWQGRYFSTDTQYF	TGTGCCAGCAACCCCTGGCAGGGGAGATATTTTAGCACAGATACGCAGTATTTT	TRBJ2-3	TRBV27	NA	few
CASSPSGAGGYNEQFF	TGTGCCAGCAGCCCGTCCGGAGCGGGGGGCTACAATGAGCAGTTCTTC	TRBJ2-1	TRBV7-3	TRBD2	few
CSAPSYDEQFF	TGCAGTGCTCCTAGCTACGATGAGCAGTTCTTC	TRBJ2-1	TRBV20-1	NA	few
CASSLAGTGGSYEQYF	TGTGCCAGCAGTTTAGCCGGGACAGGGGGCTCCTACGAGCAGTACTTC	TRBJ2-7	TRBV27	TRBD1	NA
CASSPPSSTGELFF	TGTGCCAGCAGTCCCCCTTCGTCGACCGGGGAGCTGTTTTTT	TRBJ2-2	TRBV6-6	NA	NA
CASSQASGSSDTQYF	TGCGCCAGCAGCCAGGCTAGCGGGAGTTCGGATACGCAGTATTTT	TRBJ2-3	TRBV4-3	TRBD2	NA
CASSQDWAGASYEQYF	TGCGCCAGCAGCCAAGACTGGGCGGGAGCATCGTACGAGCAGTACTTC	TRBJ2-7	TRBV4-3	TRBD2	NA
CASSVVGGDEQYF	TGTGCCAGCAGCGTAGTCGGAGGGGACGAGCAGTACTTC	TRBJ2-7	TRBV9	NA	once
CAWDRGGYEQYF	TGTGCCTGGGACAGGGGGGGGTACGAGCAGTACTTC	TRBJ2-7	TRBV30	TRBD1	NA
CASSLWGRDGYTF	TGTGCCAGCAGTTTGTGGGGGCGGGATGGCTACACCTTC	TRBJ1-2	TRBV27	NA	NA
CASRYLQGRTEAFF	TGTGCCAGCAGATACCTACAGGGGAGGACTGAAGCTTTCTTT	TRBJ1-1	TRBV6-5	TRBD1	NA
CASSPNRLAGFYNEQFF	TGTGCCAGTTCCCCGAACCGACTAGCGGGTTTCTACAATGAGCAGTTCTTC	TRBJ2-1	TRBV19	TRBD2	NA
CSVEGPAGVWNEQFF	TGCAGCGTTGAAGGTCCAGCGGGGGTTTGGAATGAGCAGTTCTTC	TRBJ2-1	TRBV29-1	TRBD2	NA
CASSPRTDYEQYF	TGTGCCAGCAGCCCTCGGACAGACTACGAGCAGTACTTC	TRBJ2-7	TRBV7-9	NA	NA
CASSPQEGAPNTEAFF	TGTGCCAGCAGCCCTCAAGAGGGGGCTCCGAACACTGAAGCTTTCTTT	TRBJ1-1	TRBV7-6	TRBD1	NA
CASSDSGQGQGYTF	TGTGCCAGCAGTGACTCGGGGCAGGGGCAAGGCTACACCTTC	TRBJ1-2	TRBV6-4	NA	NA
CASSTNSGWEQYF	TGTGCCAGTAGCACAAATTCCGGGTGGGAGCAGTACTTC	TRBJ2-7	TRBV19	NA	NA
CASSPRTGANTGELFF	TGTGCCAGCAGCCCTAGGACAGGGGCGAACACCGGGGAGCTGTTTTTT	TRBJ2-2	TRBV7-2	TRBD1	NA
CASSLLQAGVYEQYF	TGTGCCAGCAGTTTACTTCAGGCAGGGGTTTACGAGCAGTACTTC	TRBJ2-7	TRBV28	NA	NA
CSVEGHLEGYTF	TGCAGCGTTGAAGGACACCTGGAAGGCTACACCTTC	TRBJ1-2	TRBV29-1	NA	NA
CASSPRGASDEQFF	TGTGCCAGCTCACCGCGGGGGGCCTCGGATGAGCAGTTCTTC	TRBJ2-1	TRBV18	TRBD2	NA
CASSSGLGTDTQYF	TGTGCCAGCAGCTCCGGACTAGGCACAGATACGCAGTATTTT	TRBJ2-3	TRBV5-4	TRBD2	NA
CASSLDLLRGQYF	TGTGCCAGCAGCTTAGATCTCTTACGGGGGCAGTACTTC	TRBJ2-7	TRBV11-2	NA	NA
CASSQGLAGVYEQFF	TGTGCCAGCAGCCAAGGACTAGCGGGAGTCTATGAGCAGTTCTTC	TRBJ2-1	TRBV4-2	TRBD2	NA
CASSIGGQSTGELFF	TGTGCCAGTAGTATAGGGGGACAGAGCACCGGGGAGCTGTTTTTT	TRBJ2-2	TRBV19	TRBD1	NA
CASSQAEGRWTEAFF	TGTGCCAGCAGCCAGGCGGAGGGGCGCTGGACTGAAGCTTTCTTT	TRBJ1-1	TRBV4-2	NA	NA
CATAPRDRYNSPLHF	TGTGCCACGGCACCCCGGGACAGATATAATTCACCCCTCCACTTT	TRBJ1-6	TRBV10-3	TRBD1	NA
CASSLPGTQAFF	TGTGCCAGCAGCCTTCCAGGGACTCAAGCTTTCTTT	TRBJ1-1	TRBV5-4	NA	NA
CASSLGTSAFSTDTQYF	TGTGCCAGCAGCTTGGGGACTAGCGCTTTTAGCACAGATACGCAGTATTTT	TRBJ2-3	TRBV7-2	TRBD2	NA
CASSYGGVSYEQYF	TGTGCCAGCAGTTACGGCGGGGTTTCCTACGAGCAGTACTTC	TRBJ2-7	TRBV6-5	NA	NA
CASSFSTGATNEKLFF	TGTGCCAGCAGCTTTTCGACAGGCGCAACTAATGAAAAACTGTTTTTT	TRBJ1-4	TRBV13	NA	once
CASSLQGYPYEQYF	TGCGCCAGCAGCTTGCAGGGCTACCCCTACGAGCAGTACTTC	TRBJ2-7	TRBV5-1	NA	NA
CASSSGTGMTGELFF	TGTGCCAGCAGCTCCGGGACAGGGATGACCGGGGAGCTGTTTTTT	TRBJ2-2	TRBV11-2	TRBD1	NA
CASRNQGGSYQPQHF	TGTGCCAGCAGGAACCAGGGGGGATCTTATCAGCCCCAGCATTTT	TRBJ1-5	TRBV28	TRBD1	NA
CASSPFRGRPSEQYF	TGTGCCAGCAGCCCGTTCCGGGGGAGGCCTTCCGAGCAGTACTTC	TRBJ2-7	TRBV14	NA	NA
CASSLAGQSLHF	TGTGCCAGCAGCTTAGCTGGGCAATCTCTCCACTTT	TRBJ1-6	TRBV7-9	NA	NA
CASSYQGSTNEKLFF	TGTGCCAGCAGTTACCAGGGTTCAACTAATGAAAAACTGTTTTTT	TRBJ1-4	TRBV28	NA	NA
CASMASGGVSTDTQYF	TGTGCCAGCATGGCTAGCGGGGGGGTTAGCACAGATACGCAGTATTTT	TRBJ2-3	TRBV2	TRBD2	NA
CASSLDGARGVNIQYF	TGTGCCAGCAGCTTAGATGGGGCTAGAGGCGTAAACATTCAGTACTTC	TRBJ2-4	TRBV7-2	NA	NA